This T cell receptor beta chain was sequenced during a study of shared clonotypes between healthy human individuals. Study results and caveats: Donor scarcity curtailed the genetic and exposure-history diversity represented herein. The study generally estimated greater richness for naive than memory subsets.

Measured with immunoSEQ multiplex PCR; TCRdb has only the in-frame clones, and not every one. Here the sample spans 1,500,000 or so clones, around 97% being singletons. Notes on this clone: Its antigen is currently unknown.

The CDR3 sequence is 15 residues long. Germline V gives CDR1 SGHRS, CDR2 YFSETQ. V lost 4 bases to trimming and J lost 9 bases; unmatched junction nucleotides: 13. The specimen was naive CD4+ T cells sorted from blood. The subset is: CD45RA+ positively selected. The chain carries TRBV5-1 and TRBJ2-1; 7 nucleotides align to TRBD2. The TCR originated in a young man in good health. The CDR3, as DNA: TGCGCCAGCAGCAGCGGGGCCGGCAGTGGAGCTGAGCAGTTCTTC. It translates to CASSSGAGSGAEQFF.